A single sample gave rise to the 20 T cell receptor beta chains below, sequenced in a study of T cells after yellow fever vaccination. TCRdb re-called the 5' RACE reads through MiXCR, storing one row per CDR3 protein. The sample shows 75,000 to 100,000 distinct CDR3 sequences, under 9% of them seen only once. The starting material was CD8+ T cells not binding an NS4B(214-222) dextramer, sorted from PBMCs, obtained around 16 days after the first yellow fever vaccination. The receptors come from a man aged 18 to 30 who received the YFV17D yellow fever vaccine.

This clonotype came up a few times. CDR3 nucleotides: TGCGCCAGCAGCCAGACCTTCGGTTACGAGCAGTACTTC. Translated, it gives CASSQTFGYEQYF. The V call is TRBV4-1, the J call TRBJ2-7; D not certain. V was clipped by 3 bases and J by 4 bases, with 10 bases between them. Germline values: CDR1 MGHRA, CDR2 YSYEKL. The CDR3 contains 13 residues.

This clonotype was picked up a small number of times. The V call is TRBV9, the J call TRBJ2-5; D is perhaps TRBD1 or TRBD2 (5 bases each). CDR3 size: 14 residues. V dropped 0 bases and J dropped 1 base, with 7 bases sitting between them. CDR1 and CDR2 (germline): SGDLS, YYNGEE. The CDR3 DNA sequence: TGTGCCAGCAGCGTAGAGGGGACCCAAGAGACCCAGTACTTC. Translated, it gives CASSVEGTQETQYF.

Comment on this clonotype: A read error may account for a junction end that differs from germline. The chain uses TRBV11-2 and TRBJ2-5; D may be TRBD1 or TRBD2 (5 bases each). CDR3 length equals 12 residues. CDR1 is SGHAT and CDR2 is FQNNGV in the germline V gene. DNA of the CDR3: TGTGCCAGCAGCCCGGGGCCCTTAGGGCAGGACTTC. Residues: CASSPGPLGQDF.

This clonotype was counted a few times. The genes are TRBV11-2 and TRBJ1-5, with TRBD1 as a possible D gene (6 bases). The CDR3 covers 15 residues. CDR1 and CDR2 (germline): SGHAT, FQNNGV. V was cut by 5 bases and J by 7 bases, with 18 bases left in between. CDR3 sequence: CASSPANERGQPQHF. CDR3 DNA: TGTGCCAGCAGCCCTGCGAACGAGAGGGGGCAGCCCCAGCATTTT.

This clonotype was counted only a few times. The rearrangement uses TRBV4-3 and TRBJ2-1; D might be TRBD2 (6 bases). There are 16 residues in the CDR3. Trimming pared 3 bases from V and 8 bases from J, leaving 20 bases between. Germline assignment: CDR1 LGHNA and CDR2 YSLEER. The CDR3: CASSQGGARTGDEQFF. CDR3 nucleotide sequence: TGCGCCAGCAGCCAGGGGGGAGCGCGGACCGGTGATGAGCAGTTCTTC.

J is TRBJ2-5 and V is TRBV20-1, with 11 bases lining up with TRBD2. The germline gives CDR1 DFQATT, CDR2 SNEGSKA (reference sequence). V was clipped by 3 bases and J by 0 bases; unmatched bases: 9. The CDR3 is made up of 17 amino acids. This CDR3 is CSASPLGTSGNQETQYF. The DNA for the CDR3 is TGCAGTGCTAGTCCCCTCGGGACTAGCGGAAACCAAGAGACCCAGTACTTC.

This clonotype came up a few times. The chain joins TRBV29-1 to TRBJ2-1; the match to TRBD2 covers 11 bases. Germline V gene sequence: CDR1 SQVTM, CDR2 ANQGSEA. V trimming: 6 bases; J trimming: 4 bases; junction bases outside the gene matches: 5. The CDR3 contains 14 residues. Written as DNA, the CDR3 is TGCAGCGTGGACGCTAGCGGGGGGTACAATGAGCAGTTCTTC. This gives the protein CSVDASGGYNEQFF.

V usage is TRBV23-1 and J usage is TRBJ2-7; D possibly uses TRBD1 or TRBD2 (5 bases each). TRBV23-1 is known as an ORF, though its function is uncertain. Trimming took off 11 bases at V and 0 bases at J, with 17 bases between the two ends. This CDR3 contains 14 residues. CDR3 protein: CAPPGTLSSYEQYF. The CDR3 DNA reads as TGCGCCCCCCCCGGGACGTTGAGCTCCTACGAGCAGTACTTC.

This chain joins TRBV28 and TRBJ2-4; TRBD1 agrees at 8 bases. V gave up 4 bases and J gave up 10 bases; unmatched junction bases: 9. CDR1 and CDR2 (germline): MDHEN, SYDVKM. This CDR3 is built from 14 residues. CDR3 residues: CASSSFTGGSIQYF. The CDR3 nucleotides read TGTGCCAGCAGTTCGTTCACAGGGGGTAGTATTCAGTACTTC.

This clonotype was seen a handful of times. In DNA form, the CDR3 reads TGTGCCAGCAACCTATCTCCGGGAACCTACAATGAGCAGTTCTTC. This encodes CASNLSPGTYNEQFF. The chain combines TRBV7-3 with TRBJ2-1; TRBD2 might be the D (5 bases). Germline lookup yields CDR1 SGHTA and CDR2 FQGTGA. This CDR3 is built from 15 residues. The germline V and J ends were trimmed by 7 bases and 2 bases, with 15 bases remaining between them.

Only a few counts were recorded for this clonotype. The rearrangement links TRBV20-1 to TRBJ2-7; possibly TRBD1 for D (5 bases). Trimming took 1 base from V and 3 from J, leaving 13 bases between them. CDR1 and CDR2 from the germline V gene are DFQATT and SNEGSKA (reference sequence). This CDR3 region has 14 residues. The CDR3 protein is CSARGPTANYEQYF. In DNA, the CDR3 is TGCAGTGCTAGAGGCCCGACAGCTAACTACGAGCAGTACTTC.

In its sample, this clonotype was seen a few times. The V call is TRBV6-2 or TRBV6-3, the J call TRBJ2-7; 7 bases agree with TRBD1. The V and J ends lost 5 bases and 0 bases, in that order; junction bases with no gene match: 10. CDR3 length: 16 residues. Germline values: CDR1 MNHEY, CDR2 SVGEGT. CDR3 coding DNA: TGTGCCAGCAGTATGACAGGGTTCGATTCCTCCTACGAGCAGTACTTC. Amino acids: CASSMTGFDSSYEQYF.

The rearrangement uses TRBV5-1 and TRBJ2-1; D ambiguous. Germline V lookup: CDR1 SGHRS, CDR2 YFSETQ. This CDR3 comprises 14 residues. With 4 bases removed from V and 7 bases from J, the gap between germline ends came to 15 bases. CDR3 sequence reads: CASSPRVAVNEQFF. CDR3 sequence (DNA): TGCGCCAGCAGCCCCCGGGTTGCAGTAAATGAGCAGTTCTTC.

This clonotype was counted only a few times. J is TRBJ2-3 and V is TRBV6-2 or TRBV6-3; 12 bases are shared with TRBD2. The CDR3 sequence is 16 residues long. The germline V gene has CDR1 MNHEY and CDR2 SVGEGT. V trimming: 5 bases; J trimming: 6 bases; junction bases outside the gene matches: 9. The CDR3 spells CASSGGLAGPRDTQYF. Here the CDR3 DNA reads TGTGCCAGCAGTGGAGGACTAGCGGGGCCCCGGGATACGCAGTATTTT.

This clonotype was counted many times. The J gene is TRBJ2-7, the V gene TRBV7-9; 12 bases agree with TRBD2. This CDR3 is 16 amino acids long. The trim removed 5 bases at V and 1 base at J, leaving 6 bases unmatched. Germline CDR1 reads SEHNR; CDR2 reads FQNEAQ (reference sequence). CDR3 protein: CASSLGLAGHSYEQYF. CDR3 in DNA: TGTGCCAGCAGCCTAGGACTAGCGGGGCATTCCTACGAGCAGTACTTC.

This clonotype was seen only a few times. The chain is built from TRBV29-1 and TRBJ2-5; TRBD1 aligns across 12 bases. Germline V gene data show CDR1 as SQVTM and CDR2 as ANQGSEA. The J segment lost 5 bases and the V segment lost 4 bases, leaving 11 bases of the junction unmatched. The CDR3 is 16 residues long. The CDR3 loop reads CSVVPGTGGGGETQYF. As DNA, the CDR3 is TGCAGCGTTGTCCCCGGGACAGGGGGCGGCGGGGAGACCCAGTACTTC. Full variable domain (missing parts from reference TRBV29-1 and TRBJ2-5): SAVISQKPSRDICQRGTSLTIQCQVDSQVTMMFWYRQQPGQSLTLIATANQGSEATYESGFVIDKFPISRPNLTFSTLTVSNMSPEDSSIYLCSVVPGTGGGGETQYFGPGTRLLVL.

The genes are TRBV12-2 and TRBJ2-5; TRBD1 was called by the table and not checked on the DNA. TRBV12-2 is a recognized pseudogene. The CDR3 extends over 18 amino acids. In DNA form, the CDR3 reads TGTGCAAGTCGCCCAACCGGGATAGGGGGCGAGTACATGGAGACCCAGTACTTC. As protein: CASRPTGIGGEYMETQYF.

This clonotype was observed a handful of times. This chain connects TRBV4-1 to TRBJ2-3; D call uncertain. V shed 1 base and J shed 3 bases, with 11 bases lying between them. CDR1 MGHRA and CDR2 YSYEKL come from the germline V gene. The CDR3 length is 15 residues. The CDR3 here is CASSQGGTLTDTQYF. The DNA for the CDR3 is TGCGCCAGCAGCCAAGGAGGTACTCTTACAGATACGCAGTATTTT.

This clonotype has at least ten counts. The chain joins TRBV29-1 to TRBJ2-5, with D hard to call. The V gene lost 2 bases and the J gene lost 1 base, with 11 bases spanning the gap. In germline, CDR1 is SQVTM, CDR2 ANQGSEA. This CDR3 is 14 amino acids long. The CDR3 region has the DNA TGCAGCGTTGAAACACACCGACTCCAAGAGACCCAGTACTTC. Amino acid sequence: CSVETHRLQETQYF.

This clonotype was counted between two and nine times. The CDR3 here is CASGTGAYPDTQYF. The CDR3 DNA follows: TGTGCCAGTGGGACAGGGGCTTATCCAGATACGCAGTATTTT. This rearrangement joins TRBV27 to TRBJ2-3; 10 bases align to TRBD1. The CDR3 has 14 amino acids. CDR1 MNHEY and CDR2 SMNVEV come from the germline V gene (reference sequence). The V and J ends lost 9 bases and 4 bases, in that order; junction bases with no gene match: 7.